The 21 T cell receptor beta chains listed next were all sequenced from one sample in a study of blood T cells in healthy people across ages. Alongside a J-beta primer mix, a sample-barcoded 5' primer served in a second PCR lasting roughly 7 to 12 cycles. Via MiXCR, TCRdb re-called the 5' RACE reads, giving one row per CDR3 protein. The sample has a few hundred thousand distinct CDR3 sequences; 27% are singletons. Sample: blood. The origin of the receptors is a woman between 65 and 79 years old in good health.

This rearrangement joins TRBV11-3 to TRBJ2-6; 11 nucleotides match TRBD1. Germline V lookup: CDR1 SGHNT, CDR2 YENEEA. The CDR3 extends over 20 amino acids. The ends lost 1 base at V and 3 bases at J; junction bases unmatched: 11. CDR3 in DNA: TGTGCCAGCAGCTTAGCGGTTTCCGGGACAGGGGGTTTTGGGGCCAACGTCCTGACTTTC. This encodes CASSLAVSGTGGFGANVLTF.

The chain uses TRBV9 and TRBJ2-3; 9 nucleotides match TRBD2. Germline V gene data show CDR1 as SGDLS and CDR2 as YYNGEE. CDR3 length: 16 amino acids. The junction had 9 bases not matched to a gene; V was cut back by 1 base and J by 6 bases. The CDR3 protein is CASSVYGGGGSDTQYF. In DNA, the CDR3 is TGTGCCAGCAGCGTATATGGCGGGGGGGGTTCGGATACGCAGTATTTT.

The sample holds a few counts of this clonotype. The chain combines TRBV9 with TRBJ2-1; D perhaps matches TRBD2 (5 bases). The CDR3 is 14 residues long. Trimming shortened V by 0 bases and J by 7 bases, and 11 bases separated the two germline ends. Germline lookup yields CDR1 SGDLS and CDR2 YYNGEE. The CDR3 spells CASSVEGARNEQFF. The CDR3 region has the DNA TGTGCCAGCAGCGTAGAGGGAGCAAGGAATGAGCAGTTCTTC.

This clonotype appeared a single time. The V gene is TRBV2, the J gene TRBJ2-5; no firm D call. Germline V CDR1 and CDR2: SNHLY, FYNNEI. The CDR3 sequence is 13 residues long. V was trimmed by 9 bases and J by 1 base, leaving 12 bases between them. The CDR3 DNA reads TGTGCCAGTCAGGCGAGAGCCCAAGAGACCCAGTACTTC. Amino acids: CASQARAQETQYF.

The rearrangement links TRBV12-3 or TRBV12-4 to TRBJ1-4; the D is unclear. This CDR3 comprises 13 residues. V shed 3 bases and J shed 10 bases, with 12 bases lying between them. The CDR3 loop is CASSFKSDGKLFF. CDR3 bases: TGTGCCAGCAGTTTCAAAAGTGATGGAAAACTGTTTTTT.

The chain carries TRBV6-1 and TRBJ1-5; D call uncertain. V lost 4 bases and J 3 bases, leaving 13 bases between the germline ends. Germline CDR1 reads MNHNS; CDR2 reads SASEGT. The CDR3 is 15 amino acids. The chain's CDR3 is CASSVWAQDNQPQHF. In DNA form, the CDR3 reads TGTGCCAGCAGTGTCTGGGCCCAGGACAATCAGCCCCAGCATTTT.

V usage is TRBV24-1 and J usage is TRBJ2-1; D ambiguous. Germline lookup yields CDR1 KGHDR and CDR2 SFDVKD. CDR3 length: 14 residues. Trimming left V 11 bases short and J 6 bases short, with 19 bases between. Here the CDR3 DNA reads TGTGCCATCCTTCCCAACCCCAGATTCAATGAGCAGTTCTTC. Protein sequence: CAILPNPRFNEQFF.

In this sample, this clonotype turned up once. The V call is TRBV7-2, the J call TRBJ2-6, with TRBD1 matching over 7 bases. The CDR3 is made up of 15 amino acids. CDR1 is SGHTA, CDR2 FQGNSA, per germline. The trim removed 5 bases at V and 4 bases at J, leaving 5 bases unmatched. The CDR3, as DNA: TGTGCCAGCAGCAATACAGGGGTGGGGGCCAACGTCCTGACTTTC. Protein sequence: CASSNTGVGANVLTF.

The rearrangement uses TRBV7-2 and TRBJ2-1; no reliable D call. The germline CDR1 and CDR2 sequences are SGHTA and FQGNSA. There are 14 residues in the CDR3. The V gene lost 0 bases and the J gene lost 5 bases, with 8 bases spanning the gap. The CDR3 loop is CASSLAVVNNEQFF. Here the CDR3 DNA reads TGTGCCAGCAGCTTAGCGGTGGTAAACAATGAGCAGTTCTTC.

The V gene is TRBV6-2 or TRBV6-3, the J gene TRBJ2-4; the D gene could be TRBD1 or TRBD2 (5 bases each). Trimming took 5 bases from V and 2 from J, leaving 37 bases between them. The CDR3 extends over 23 amino acids. Germline V CDR1 and CDR2: MNHEY, SVGEGT. The CDR3 is CASSNGLRDKNSLVDLTKNIQYF. The CDR3 DNA follows: TGTGCCAGCAGTAACGGACTCAGGGATAAGAATTCTCTGGTAGATTTGACCAAAAACATTCAGTACTTC.

The V and J genes are TRBV6-5 and TRBJ1-1; D is possibly TRBD1 (5 bases). The CDR3 has 15 residues. From germline, CDR1 is MNHEY and CDR2 SVGAGI. Deletions cut 3 bases from V and 2 bases from J, with 13 bases between. CDR3 DNA: TGTGCCAGCAGTTATCGGGGGAAGGTCAACACTGAAGCTTTCTTT. Translating gives CASSYRGKVNTEAFF.

Only a few counts were recorded for this clonotype. The chain uses TRBV4-2 and TRBJ2-2; no definite D call. Looked up from germline, CDR1 is LGHNA and CDR2 is YNFKEQ. This CDR3 is built from 15 residues. The V gene lost 2 bases and the J gene lost 0 bases, with 7 bases spanning the gap. In DNA form, the CDR3 reads TGTGCCAGCAGCCAACGGCCAGCGAACACCGGGGAGCTGTTTTTT. Its translation is CASSQRPANTGELFF.

The V gene is TRBV18, the J gene TRBJ1-1, with D unclear. Trimming stripped 2 bases from V and 4 bases from J, with 11 bases between. The CDR3 contains 14 residues. Germline CDR1 KGHSH, CDR2 LQKENI. CDR3 DNA: TGTGCCAGCTCACCAATGCAGATTCGCACTGAAGCTTTCTTT. As protein: CASSPMQIRTEAFF.

The chain is built from TRBV5-1 and TRBJ2-7, with D possibly matching TRBD1 (6 bases). The germline V gene encodes CDR1 SGHRS and CDR2 YFSETQ. The V end was cut by 2 bases, the J end by 2 bases, with 11 bases between. This CDR3 is 14 amino acids long. The CDR3 sequence is CASSFVAGAYEQYF. CDR3 DNA: TGCGCCAGCAGCTTTGTCGCAGGGGCCTACGAGCAGTACTTC.

This clonotype was recorded once. V usage is TRBV6-2 or TRBV6-3 and J usage is TRBJ2-2, with D perhaps TRBD2 (6 bases). V was clipped by 2 bases and J by 6 bases, with 10 bases between them. Germline CDR1 MNHEY, CDR2 SVGEGT. The CDR3 runs to 14 residues. The CDR3 region is CASSYIRGSGELFF. Written as DNA, the CDR3 is TGTGCCAGCAGTTACATCCGGGGGTCCGGGGAGCTGTTTTTT.

The chain joins TRBV20-1 to TRBJ2-7; TRBD1 agrees at 11 bases. The germline gives CDR1 DFQATT, CDR2 SNEGSKA (reference sequence). The ends lost 0 bases at V and 5 bases at J; junction bases unmatched: 9. The CDR3 has 16 amino acids. CDR3: CSARDQRTGGYNEQYF. DNA for the CDR3: TGCAGTGCTAGAGATCAGCGGACAGGGGGCTATAACGAGCAGTACTTC.

This clonotype was counted many times. V usage is TRBV27 and J usage is TRBJ1-2, with no clear D. Trimming stripped 6 bases from V and 2 bases from J, with 10 bases between. The CDR3 consists of 13 residues. Germline V lookup: CDR1 MNHEY, CDR2 SMNVEV (reference sequence). In DNA, the CDR3 is TGTGCCAGCAGACCAAGAAGCAACTATGGCTACACCTTC. It specifies CASRPRSNYGYTF.

This rearrangement joins TRBV5-4 to TRBJ2-5; 14 bases align to TRBD2. The J call could be wrong; TRBJ2-7 is a better fit for the DNA end. CDR1 is SGHNT and CDR2 is YYREEE in the germline V gene (reference sequence). This CDR3 has 16 residues. The chain's CDR3 is CASSPGTSGGSYEQYF. CDR3 bases: TGTGCCAGCAGCCCTGGGACTAGCGGGGGCTCCTACGAGCAGTACTTC.

The chain joins TRBV20-1 to TRBJ1-2; TRBD1 matches 7 bases. The CDR3 spans 12 residues. Germline CDR1 reads DFQATT; CDR2 reads SNEGSKA (reference sequence). Unmatched junction bases numbered 5, after V lost 6 bases and J lost 4 bases. CDR3 sequence (DNA): TGCAGTGCCACGGACAGGCCCTATGGCTACACCTTC. Translation: CSATDRPYGYTF.

This clonotype has just a few counts. The chain employs TRBV7-2 and TRBJ1-5; D not resolved. CDR3 size: 15 residues. CDR1 and CDR2 from the germline V gene are SGHTA and FQGNSA. Trimming removed 2 bases at V and 4 bases at J, with 12 bases between. In nucleotides, the CDR3 is TGTGCCAGCAGCTTACGGGTTTCCCGGAATCAGCCCCAGCATTTT. Its protein is CASSLRVSRNQPQHF.

This clonotype was detected a few times. The J gene is TRBJ1-1, the V gene TRBV7-3; no clear D. Trimming removed 8 bases at V and 4 bases at J, with 14 bases between. Germline loops: CDR1 SGHTA, CDR2 FQGTGA. This CDR3 has 13 residues. The CDR3 nucleotides are TGTGCCAGCTCTATAAAATTGGGCACTGAAGCTTTCTTT. It codes for CASSIKLGTEAFF.